The source of this T cell receptor (beta chain) is a study of radiation and T cells in renal cell carcinoma. Points from the study as a whole: In blood, top tumor clones expanded by 2 weeks, shrinking by 4. Baseline intratumoral clonotype presence is unknown without pretreatment biopsies.

Concerning this clone itself: Its antigen is unidentified.

Time point in this sample: blood 4 weeks post-SBRT, at nephrectomy. The treatment: 15 Gy SBRT to primary tumor, nephrectomy 4 weeks later. Nephrectomy followed 15 Gy stereotactic body radiation by 4 weeks. Blood was sampled at baseline, 2 weeks and 4 weeks after SBRT. Repertoires were generated with immunoSEQ multiplex PCR, while TCRdb's copy carries only in-frame clones and drops some. The sample has over 85,000 clones; roughly 80% are singletons. The ends lost 2 bases at V and 4 bases at J; junction bases unmatched: 1. The CDR3 loop spans 13 amino acids. Per the germline V gene, CDR1 is MNHNS and CDR2 is SASEGT.

V and J are TRBV6-1 and TRBJ1-1, with TRBD1 matching over 7 bases. Sequencing was performed on blood, taken from a patient whose treatment included radiotherapy and nephrectomy. This TCR derives from a man between 50 and 59 years old with renal cell carcinoma. CDR3 sequence reads: CASSEQGGTEAFF. CDR3 coding DNA: TGTGCCAGCAGTGAACAGGGGGGCACTGAAGCTTTCTTT.